This is a list of T cell receptor beta chains from one sample in a study of T cells in localized non-small cell lung cancer. Assay: immunoSEQ multiplex PCR; the TCRdb copy retains only in-frame clones and omits some. The sample contains nearly 35,000 clones, 88% of which appear only once. Sequencing was performed on peripheral blood, taken before any cancer treatment. Receptors originate from a woman aged 35 to 70 with stage I lung adenocarcinoma. Both conserved end residues are trimmed from each CDR3. The size entry is marked missing in some rows and otherwise reads once, few, many or a size class.

v_gene: TRBV18; j_gene: TRBJ1-5; abundance: .; CDR3aa: ASSPSGDQPQH
v_gene: TRBV4-3; j_gene: TRBJ1-6; abundance: .; CDR3aa: ASSHESSYNSPLH
v_gene: TRBV2; j_gene: TRBJ2-7; abundance: few; CDR3aa: ASRVGQGGYYEQY
v_gene: TRBV6-6; j_gene: TRBJ2-5; abundance: once; CDR3aa: ASTLSGEETQY
v_gene: TRBV7-9; j_gene: TRBJ2-2; abundance: .; CDR3aa: ASSSIAGGSGELF
v_gene: TRBV10-3; j_gene: TRBJ1-4; abundance: .; CDR3aa: AISEPDRGAEKLF
v_gene: TRBV13; j_gene: TRBJ1-6; abundance: .; CDR3aa: ASSLGTGLSPLH
v_gene: TRBV5-1; j_gene: TRBJ2-3; abundance: .; CDR3aa: ASSFGGDTQY
v_gene: TRBV6-5; j_gene: TRBJ1-1; abundance: .; CDR3aa: ASRQDTYTEAF
v_gene: TRBV19; j_gene: TRBJ2-4; abundance: .; CDR3aa: ASSTSGTSGELAKNIQY
v_gene: TRBV13; j_gene: TRBJ1-1; abundance: .; CDR3aa: ASSTKDWDEGIMNTEAF
v_gene: TRBV5-6; j_gene: TRBJ2-3; abundance: .; CDR3aa: ASSWGFALGTQDTQY
v_gene: TRBV19; j_gene: TRBJ2-1; abundance: .; CDR3aa: ASSTLGPSGESSYNEQF
v_gene: TRBV6-4; j_gene: TRBJ1-5; abundance: .; CDR3aa: ASSDPSGAGDQPQH
v_gene: TRBV6-5; j_gene: TRBJ2-7; abundance: few; CDR3aa: ASSYWGRADEQY
v_gene: TRBV29-1; j_gene: TRBJ1-3; abundance: .; CDR3aa: SVEGSSRNTIY
v_gene: TRBV15; j_gene: TRBJ2-7; abundance: .; CDR3aa: ATSTEEELRVQY
v_gene: TRBV14; j_gene: TRBJ1-2; abundance: .; CDR3aa: ASSHTRDVRGYT
v_gene: TRBV19; j_gene: TRBJ1-5; abundance: few; CDR3aa: ASRESNQPQH
v_gene: TRBV2; j_gene: TRBJ2-7; abundance: .; CDR3aa: ASSGAQGSLLGSYEQY
v_gene: TRBV7-9; j_gene: TRBJ2-7; abundance: .; CDR3aa: ASQPGQGYEQY
v_gene: TRBV7-2; j_gene: TRBJ2-7; abundance: few; CDR3aa: ASRSTETYEQY
v_gene: TRBV7-9; j_gene: TRBJ1-1; abundance: .; CDR3aa: ASSLLGTEAF
v_gene: TRBV27; j_gene: .; abundance: .; CDR3aa: ASSLIAGGPFQTYEQY
v_gene: TRBV29-1; j_gene: TRBJ1-2; abundance: .; CDR3aa: SVGQGVKGYT
v_gene: TRBV10-2; j_gene: TRBJ1-5; abundance: .; CDR3aa: ASSHSPGEEPQH
v_gene: TRBV11-2; j_gene: TRBJ1-5; abundance: .; CDR3aa: ASLTPQH
v_gene: TRBV19; j_gene: TRBJ2-7; abundance: few; CDR3aa: ASPGRQVLSYEQY
v_gene: TRBV9; j_gene: TRBJ1-3; abundance: .; CDR3aa: ASSVVVGNTIY
v_gene: TRBV18; j_gene: TRBJ1-1; abundance: .; CDR3aa: ASSPLGTGETEAF
v_gene: TRBV15; j_gene: TRBJ2-6; abundance: .; CDR3aa: ATSRDPRSGANVLT
v_gene: TRBV29-1; j_gene: TRBJ1-1; abundance: once; CDR3aa: SVPPPAVNTEAF
v_gene: TRBV4-2; j_gene: TRBJ2-3; abundance: .; CDR3aa: ASSQVVDPSRDTQY
v_gene: TRBV2; j_gene: TRBJ1-6; abundance: once; CDR3aa: ASSEGTLMSSYNSPLH
v_gene: TRBV7-2; j_gene: TRBJ2-7; abundance: .; CDR3aa: ASSLDPAPYEQY
v_gene: TRBV9; j_gene: TRBJ1-4; abundance: .; CDR3aa: ASSATGRHEKLF
v_gene: TRBV4-2; j_gene: TRBJ1-2; abundance: .; CDR3aa: ASSQGQSAPWYGYT
v_gene: TRBV30; j_gene: TRBJ1-5; abundance: .; CDR3aa: AWSVRRNYQPQH
v_gene: TRBV5-1; j_gene: TRBJ2-7; abundance: .; CDR3aa: ASSLVRELSYEQY
v_gene: TRBV7-9; j_gene: TRBJ2-3; abundance: once; CDR3aa: ASSLRTSGAITQY
v_gene: TRBV5-5; j_gene: TRBJ1-6; abundance: .; CDR3aa: ASRRGSYNSPLH
v_gene: TRBV18; j_gene: TRBJ2-7; abundance: few; CDR3aa: ASSPGRHEQY
v_gene: TRBV2; j_gene: TRBJ2-2; abundance: .; CDR3aa: ASSDPSFTGELF
v_gene: TRBV5-6; j_gene: TRBJ2-4; abundance: .; CDR3aa: ASSFRTGKNIQY
v_gene: TRBV9; j_gene: TRBJ2-7; abundance: once; CDR3aa: ASSPRVLGAGEQY
v_gene: TRBV18; j_gene: TRBJ2-2; abundance: .; CDR3aa: ASSPQSGSAGELF
v_gene: TRBV9; j_gene: TRBJ1-1; abundance: .; CDR3aa: ASSAPTGGHTEAF
v_gene: TRBV6-5; j_gene: TRBJ2-7; abundance: once; CDR3aa: ASSYLPPGRYEQY
v_gene: TRBV27; j_gene: TRBJ2-3; abundance: .; CDR3aa: ASSNTGTDADTQY
v_gene: TRBV6-5; j_gene: TRBJ2-7; abundance: .; CDR3aa: ASSYDGQGTEQY
v_gene: TRBV6-1; j_gene: TRBJ2-7; abundance: .; CDR3aa: ASSEAPGGSSEQY
v_gene: TRBV18; j_gene: TRBJ1-1; abundance: .; CDR3aa: ASSPTSVTEAF
v_gene: TRBV6-1; j_gene: TRBJ1-1; abundance: .; CDR3aa: ASRVQPNTEAF